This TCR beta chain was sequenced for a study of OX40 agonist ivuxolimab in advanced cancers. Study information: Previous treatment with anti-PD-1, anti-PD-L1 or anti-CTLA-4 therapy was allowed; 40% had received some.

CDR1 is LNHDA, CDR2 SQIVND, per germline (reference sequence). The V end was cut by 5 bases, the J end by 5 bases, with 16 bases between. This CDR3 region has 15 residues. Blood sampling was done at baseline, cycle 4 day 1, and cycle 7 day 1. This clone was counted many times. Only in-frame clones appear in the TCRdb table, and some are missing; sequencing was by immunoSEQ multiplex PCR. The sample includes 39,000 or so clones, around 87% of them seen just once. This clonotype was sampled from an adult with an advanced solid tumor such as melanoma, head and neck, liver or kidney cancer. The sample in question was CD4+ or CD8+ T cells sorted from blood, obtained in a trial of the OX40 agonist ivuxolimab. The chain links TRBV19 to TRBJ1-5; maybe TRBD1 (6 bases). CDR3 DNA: TGTGCCAGTAGTCAGACCGGGACACCCGATCAGCCCCAGCATTTT. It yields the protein CASSQTGTPDQPQHF. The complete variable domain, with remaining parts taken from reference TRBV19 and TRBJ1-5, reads DGGITQSPKYLFRKEGQNVTLSCEQNLNHDAMYWYRQDPGQGLRLIYYSQIVNDFQKGDIAEGYSVSREKKESFPLTVTSAQKNPTAFYLCASSQTGTPDQPQHFGDGTRLSIL.